The sequence of this T cell receptor (beta chain) was determined in a study of STAT5B mutations in CD4+ large granular lymphocyte leukemia. Study findings and constraints: Data were not HLA-matched across samples. Patient CD4-sorted repertoires looked more clonal than healthy CD4+ repertoires, even without putative leukemic clones.

Turning to this clone: Its target is not known.

Only in-frame clones appear in the TCRdb table, and some are missing; sequencing was by immunoSEQ multiplex PCR. Here the sample spans under 40,000 clones, approximately 80% being singletons. The CDR3 loop spans 13 amino acids. The germline V gene encodes CDR1 LNHDA and CDR2 SQIVND (reference sequence). The V and J ends lost 5 bases and 5 bases, in that order; junction bases with no gene match: 5. This chain uses TRBV19 with TRBJ1-2, with 7 bases aligning to TRBD1. Specimen: CD4+ T cells from blood buffy coats. The clonotype originates from a human donor in good health. The CDR3 DNA sequence: TGTGCCAGTAGTGAAGGGGGCAGATATGGCTACACCTTC. The encoded protein is CASSEGGRYGYTF.